This T cell receptor (beta chain) is from a study of B cell selection in AIRE deficiency. General study findings and limits: Only about 9.3% of 3,500 to 4,500 shared Treg sequences were patient-specific; roughly 30% healthy-specific. In TCRBV usage, CDR3 length and diversity, patient Tconv and Treg cells matched healthy donors.

From germline, CDR1 is GTSNPN and CDR2 SVGIG (reference sequence). With V trimmed by 4 bases and J by 0 bases, 4 bases remained unmatched. The CDR3 contains 15 residues. Method: immunoSEQ multiplex PCR; TCRdb's copy keeps in-frame clones and lacks some. This sample yields roughly 24,000 clones, of which approximately 96% are seen a single time; roughly 0.16% belongs to the top ten. Regarding this clone: The antigen is undetermined.

CD4+CD127+ cells were sorted as the conventional CD4 T cells. Control samples were from healthy, unrelated donors. Sequenced input: CD4+CD127+ conventional T cells sorted from PBMCs. The source of this sequence is a human donor in good health. The J gene is TRBJ2-4, the V gene TRBV30; 9 bases fit TRBD2. The CDR3 reads CAWTKAGGAKNIQYF. As DNA, the CDR3 is TGTGCCTGGACAAAAGCGGGGGGAGCCAAAAACATTCAGTACTTC.